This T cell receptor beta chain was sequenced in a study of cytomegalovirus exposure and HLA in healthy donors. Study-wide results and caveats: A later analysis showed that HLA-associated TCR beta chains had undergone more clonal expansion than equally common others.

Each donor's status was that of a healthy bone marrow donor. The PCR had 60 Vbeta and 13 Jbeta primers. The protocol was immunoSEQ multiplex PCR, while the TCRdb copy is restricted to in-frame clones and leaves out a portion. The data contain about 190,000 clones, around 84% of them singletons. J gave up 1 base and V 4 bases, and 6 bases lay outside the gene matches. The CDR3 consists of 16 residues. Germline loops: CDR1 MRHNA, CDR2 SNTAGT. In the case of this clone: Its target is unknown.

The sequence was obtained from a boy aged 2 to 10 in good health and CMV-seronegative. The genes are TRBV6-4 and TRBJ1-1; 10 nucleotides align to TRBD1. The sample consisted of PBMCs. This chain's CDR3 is CASSASTGGPNTEAFF. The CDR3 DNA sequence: TGTGCCAGCAGTGCCTCGACAGGGGGCCCGAACACTGAAGCTTTCTTT.